A selection of T cell receptor beta chains follows, all from one sample in a study of T cell clones after liver transplantation. Data came from immunoSEQ multiplex PCR; TCRdb stores just in-frame clones and leaves some out. The sample shows roughly 97,000 clones, around 86% of them seen only once. Sample: CD4+ T cells from blood, taken before liver transplant. The receptors were gathered from a human donor who received a liver transplant. Each CDR3 is given with its conserved first and last residue. D genes are given only for firm matches. Size is stated for part of the rows, as once, few or many counts, or as a class when the clone is expanded.

clone_size d_call j_call v_call cdr3_length cdr3_nt cdr3_aa
- - TRBJ2-3 TRBV10-3 14 TGTGCCATCGGGAGGGGGGCCAATGAAGATACGCAGTATTTT CAIGRGANEDTQYF
- TRBD1 TRBJ1-2 TRBV6-5 16 TGTGCCAGCAGTTACTTAACAGGGGGAAGGCCAGATGGCTACACCTTC CASSYLTGGRPDGYTF
few - TRBJ1-4 TRBV18 13 TGTGCCAGCTCACTCAAGGACTGGGAAAAACTGTTTTTT CASSLKDWEKLFF
few - TRBJ2-2 TRBV2 13 TGTGCCAGCAGTGAGCGCGTAGCCGGGGAGCTGTTTTTT CASSERVAGELFF
- - TRBJ1-2 TRBV5-8 15 TGTGCCAGCACCCCCGATCGTCGCCCCAGGGGTGGCTACACCTTC CASTPDRRPRGGYTF
- TRBD1 TRBJ2-7 TRBV11-2 14 TGTGCCAGCAGTTTTGGACAGGTTCCCTACGAGCAGTACTTC CASSFGQVPYEQYF
- - TRBJ1-1 TRBV10-3 14 TGTGCCATCACCAACGGACATTCGAACACTGAAGCTTTCTTT CAITNGHSNTEAFF
- - TRBJ2-2 TRBV13 18 TGTGCCAGCAGCTTAGTCTTGGGACACTTTACGAACACCGGGGAGCTGTTTTTT CASSLVLGHFTNTGELFF
few TRBD2 TRBJ2-1 TRBV5-1 16 TGCGCCAGCAGCTCACAGGGGACTAGCGGGAGGAATGAGCAGTTCTTC CASSSQGTSGRNEQFF
- - TRBJ1-2 TRBV5-1 13 TGCGCCAGCTCTCGAGAAGGGGGCTATGGCTACACCTTC CASSREGGYGYTF
once - TRBJ1-2 TRBV4-2 11 TGTGCCAGCAGCTTGAGCCGGGAGGAGACCTTC CASSLSREETF
- TRBD2 TRBJ2-7 TRBV7-2 15 TGTGCCAGCAGCTTATTCCCGGGACTATCCCTTAGGCAGTACTTC CASSLFPGLSLRQYF
- TRBD1 TRBJ2-7 TRBV7-3 14 TGTGCCAGCAGCGAGGACAGGGGTTCCCACGAGCAGTACTTC CASSEDRGSHEQYF
- - TRBJ1-2 TRBV7-2 14 TGTGCCAGCAGCTTAGACCCAGGGGACTATGGCTACACCTTC CASSLDPGDYGYTF
- - TRBJ1-6 TRBV7-3 14 TGTGCCAGCAGCTCCGGACGGGAAAATTCACCCCTCCACTTT CASSSGRENSPLHF
- - TRBJ2-1 TRBV29-1 13 TGCAGCGGTGCACCGAGCTCCTACAATGAGCAGTTCTTC CSGAPSSYNEQFF